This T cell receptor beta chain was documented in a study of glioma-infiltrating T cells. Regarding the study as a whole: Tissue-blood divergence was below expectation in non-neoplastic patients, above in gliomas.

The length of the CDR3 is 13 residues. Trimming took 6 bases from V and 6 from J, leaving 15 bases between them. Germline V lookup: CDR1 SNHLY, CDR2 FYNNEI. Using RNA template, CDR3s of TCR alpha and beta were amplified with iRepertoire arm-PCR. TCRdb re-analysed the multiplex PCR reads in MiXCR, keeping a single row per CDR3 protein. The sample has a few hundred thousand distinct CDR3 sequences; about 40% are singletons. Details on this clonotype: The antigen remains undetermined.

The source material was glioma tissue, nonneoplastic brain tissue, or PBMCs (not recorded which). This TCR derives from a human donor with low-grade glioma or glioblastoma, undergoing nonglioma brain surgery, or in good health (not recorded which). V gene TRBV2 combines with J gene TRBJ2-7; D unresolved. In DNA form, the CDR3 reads TGTGCCAGCAGCCTCCCGCAGCTAGTCGAGCAGTACTTC. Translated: CASSLPQLVEQYF.